A single sample is the source of the 24 T cell receptor beta chains below, sequenced in a study of CD8 T cells in ankylosing spondylitis. Using its own MiXCR run on the 5' RACE reads, TCRdb lists one record per CDR3 protein. This table has some 140,000 distinct CDR3 sequences, roughly 6.6% appearing once. Sample: blood, either unsorted or a sorted T cell fraction (not recorded which). The source is a female donor with ankylosing spondylitis or in good health (not recorded which).

As DNA, the CDR3 is TGCGCCAGCAGCTCGACAGGGCGACCGACGGGCACCGGGGAGCTGTTTTTT. It specifies CASSSTGRPTGTGELFF. The V call is TRBV5-1, the J call TRBJ2-2; TRBD1 agrees at 7 bases. V lost 3 bases, J lost 4 bases, and 12 bases stayed unmatched. The CDR3 extends over 17 amino acids. CDR1 and CDR2 (germline): SGHRS, YFSETQ.

This clonotype was picked up many times. The J gene is TRBJ1-1, the V gene TRBV12-3 or TRBV12-4, with unresolved D. V was pared by 3 bases and J by 4 bases, with 12 bases between. This CDR3 has 14 amino acids. The CDR3 DNA follows: TGTGCCAGCAGTTTGCAATCCGGTGGCACTGAAGCTTTCTTT. Its translation is CASSLQSGGTEAFF.

This clonotype has at least ten counts. The chain combines TRBV6-5 with TRBJ1-4; D ambiguous. Germline-derived CDR1 and CDR2 are MNHEY and SVGAGI. The ends were cut back, 0 bases at V and 7 bases at J, with 12 bases in the middle. CDR3 size: 15 residues. This chain's CDR3 is CASSYSPGSGEKLFF. CDR3 nucleotides: TGTGCCAGCAGTTACTCTCCGGGATCAGGTGAAAAACTGTTTTTT.

This clonotype was counted ten times or more. The chain employs TRBV20-1 and TRBJ2-4, with D possibly being TRBD1 (6 bases). The V gene's germline CDR1 is DFQATT and CDR2 SNEGSKA (reference sequence). The CDR3 runs 13 residues. Trimming took 6 bases from V and 8 from J, leaving 17 bases between them. The CDR3 spells CSATGGQRDIQYF. CDR3 coding DNA: TGCAGTGCAACTGGGGGCCAGAGGGACATTCAGTACTTC.

The table lists this clonotype with many counts. The rearrangement uses TRBV5-4 and TRBJ2-2; 7 nucleotides line up with TRBD2. The CDR3 sequence is 17 residues long. The ends lost 2 bases at V and 0 bases at J; junction bases unmatched: 7. Germline CDR1 and CDR2: SGHNT and YYREEE (reference sequence). CDR3 in DNA: TGTGCCAGCAGCTTAGCAGCGGGACTCTCGAACACCGGGGAGCTGTTTTTT. Residues: CASSLAAGLSNTGELFF.

This clonotype was seen many times. V and J are TRBV7-8 and TRBJ1-1; D unclear. This CDR3 has 11 residues. V was pared by 8 bases and J by 11 bases, with 15 bases between. The germline V gene has CDR1 SGHVS and CDR2 FQNEAQ. DNA for the CDR3: TGTGCCAGCCTAGCGGTGGGGAAGGCTTTCTTT. Its translation: CASLAVGKAFF.

The sample holds many counts of this clonotype. V gene TRBV29-1 combines with J gene TRBJ1-3; weak D call: TRBD1 (5 bases). This CDR3 is built from 14 residues. Germline V gene sequence: CDR1 SQVTM, CDR2 ANQGSEA. Trimming removed 6 bases from V and 4 bases from J, with 16 bases in between. Here the CDR3 reads CSVHSGGGGNTIYF. In DNA form, the CDR3 reads TGCAGCGTCCACTCCGGGGGTGGAGGAAACACCATATATTTT.

In this sample, this clonotype turned up many times. The J gene is TRBJ2-3, the V gene TRBV11-2, with 8 bases identical to TRBD1. The V gene's germline CDR1 is SGHAT and CDR2 FQNNGV. Trimming cost V 3 bases and J 5 bases; bases outside gene matches: 4. The CDR3 totals 14 residues. DNA of the CDR3: TGTGCCAGCAGCTTTAGGACAGGGCGAGATACGCAGTATTTT. Its translation is CASSFRTGRDTQYF.

At least ten counts were recorded for this clonotype. This sequence joins TRBV28 and TRBJ2-5, with D possibly TRBD1 on 6 matching bases. The CDR3 covers 13 residues. Germline V CDR1 and CDR2: MDHEN, SYDVKM. The V and J ends lost 8 bases and 3 bases respectively, with 13 bases between them. The CDR3 protein is CASGRDTEETQYF. CDR3 nucleotide sequence: TGTGCCAGCGGCCGGGACACGGAAGAGACCCAGTACTTC.

This clonotype was seen at least ten times. V and J are TRBV15 and TRBJ2-3; 8 bases map to TRBD1. The germline gives CDR1 LNHNV, CDR2 YYDKDF (reference sequence). CDR3 length equals 15 residues. The J segment lost 2 bases and the V segment lost 3 bases, leaving 4 bases of the junction unmatched. CDR3 region: CATSRTGEFTDTQYF. The CDR3 coding sequence is TGTGCCACCAGCAGGACAGGGGAATTCACAGATACGCAGTATTTT.

In its sample, this clonotype was seen many times. This chain connects TRBV4-1 to TRBJ1-1; perhaps TRBD1 as D (6 bases). Germline V gene sequence: CDR1 MGHRA, CDR2 YSYEKL. This CDR3 has 15 residues. The ends were cut back, 4 bases at V and 1 base at J, with 13 bases in the middle. CDR3 in DNA: TGCGCCAGCAGCCTCGGACTGGGGGCGAACACTGAAGCTTTCTTT. Its protein is CASSLGLGANTEAFF.

This clonotype was observed many times. V is TRBV6-1 and J is TRBJ1-2; tentatively, D is TRBD1 (5 bases). The CDR3 runs 12 residues. Germline V gene sequence: CDR1 MNHNS, CDR2 SASEGT. Trimming shortened V by 10 bases and J by 4 bases, and 13 bases separated the two germline ends. CDR3 amino acids: CAITAGFYGYTF. In nucleotides, the CDR3 is TGTGCCATCACGGCAGGGTTCTATGGCTACACCTTC.

This clonotype was counted at least ten times. The gene calls are TRBV5-1 and TRBJ1-2; 8 bases map to TRBD1. From germline, CDR1 is SGHRS and CDR2 YFSETQ. The V gene end was trimmed by 3 bases and the J gene end by 8 bases; junction bases not matched to a gene: 9. The CDR3 length is 14 residues. The CDR3 loop is CASSYSGQGGGYTF. CDR3 nucleotide sequence: TGCGCCAGCAGCTATTCCGGACAGGGAGGCGGCTACACCTTC.

This clonotype was counted only a few times. The J gene is TRBJ2-2, the V gene TRBV28; D gene unclear. Trimming left V 6 bases short and J 6 bases short, with 11 bases between. Germline V gene data show CDR1 as MDHEN and CDR2 as SYDVKM. The CDR3 has 13 residues. CDR3 in amino acids: CASSHRVAGELFF. The CDR3 DNA follows: TGTGCCAGCAGCCACAGAGTAGCCGGGGAGCTGTTTTTT.

This clonotype was recorded at least ten times. The chain combines TRBV9 with TRBJ2-6; 7 bases align to TRBD1. Germline trimming cut 4 bases from V and 0 bases from J; bases unmatched to any gene: 7. The CDR3 covers 17 residues. Germline loops: CDR1 SGDLS, CDR2 YYNGEE. The CDR3 DNA follows: TGTGCCAGCAGCACCCGGGACAGTATCTCTGGGGCCAACGTCCTGACTTTC. This codes for CASSTRDSISGANVLTF.

This clonotype appeared many times. An end of the junction differs from the germline gene, which may be a read error. V usage is TRBV7-7 and J usage is TRBJ2-7; a weak D match, TRBD2 (6 bases). This CDR3 region has 13 residues. CDR1 is SSHAT, CDR2 FNYEAQ, per germline (reference sequence). The CDR3 loop is CASSFYGGGEQYF. CDR3 nucleotides: TGTGCTAGCAGCTTTTATGGGGGAGGCGAGCAGTACTTC.

This clonotype was observed at least ten times. The chain employs TRBV7-9 and TRBJ1-4; D unresolved. The CDR3 is 13 residues long. V lost 1 base to trimming and J lost 5 bases, with 5 bases between them. In germline, CDR1 is SEHNR, CDR2 FQNEAQ (reference sequence). CDR3 residues: CASSLVGNEKLFF. DNA of the CDR3: TGTGCCAGCAGCTTAGTGGGGAATGAAAAACTGTTTTTT.

This clonotype was observed many times. The genes are TRBV28 and TRBJ2-5, with a weak D call TRBD2 (6 bases). CDR1 is MDHEN and CDR2 is SYDVKM in the germline V gene. V dropped 6 bases and J dropped 1 base, with 12 bases sitting between them. There are 14 residues in the CDR3. Written as DNA, the CDR3 is TGTGCCAGCAGAACGCGGGACGGCCAAGAGACCCAGTACTTC. This gives the protein CASRTRDGQETQYF.

This clonotype has only a few counts. This sequence joins TRBV10-3 and TRBJ1-5, with D uncertain. CDR1 is ENHRY and CDR2 is SYGVKD in the germline V gene. CDR3 length: 13 amino acids. The V gene lost 3 bases and the J gene lost 0 bases, with 3 bases spanning the gap. CDR3 in amino acids: CAISDLSNQPQHF. DNA of the CDR3: TGTGCCATCAGTGACCTTAGCAATCAGCCCCAGCATTTT.

This clonotype was counted many times. The chain has TRBV4-2 and TRBJ1-5; D unclear. The V end was cut by 3 bases, the J end by 3 bases, with 12 bases between. The CDR3 is made up of 15 amino acids. Germline V gene sequence: CDR1 LGHNA, CDR2 YNFKEQ. The chain's CDR3 is CASSQRTEPNQPQHF. CDR3 DNA: TGTGCCAGCAGCCAGCGGACGGAGCCCAATCAGCCCCAGCATTTT.

This clonotype appeared many times. The rearrangement joins TRBV7-3 to TRBJ2-2; D not certain. Germline V lookup: CDR1 SGHTA, CDR2 FQGTGA. V lost 0 bases and J lost 5, with 4 bases in between. This CDR3 has 13 residues. This CDR3 reads CASSLTVTGELFF. DNA for the CDR3: TGTGCCAGCAGCTTAACTGTGACCGGGGAGCTGTTTTTT.

This clonotype was detected ten times or more. The chain uses TRBV12-3 or TRBV12-4 and TRBJ1-1; D unclear. The germline V and J ends were trimmed by 8 bases and 1 base, with 11 bases remaining between them. The CDR3 has 13 amino acids. The CDR3 DNA sequence: TGTGCCAGCGTCCGGGATACGAACACTGAAGCTTTCTTT. Translated: CASVRDTNTEAFF.

This clonotype was seen many times. V gene TRBV7-2 combines with J gene TRBJ2-3; 7 bases align to TRBD2. CDR3 length equals 14 residues. V shed 5 bases and J 4 bases; nucleotides not matched to a gene: 6. In germline, CDR1 is SGHTA, CDR2 FQGNSA. CDR3 in DNA: TGTGCCAGCAGCCCAAGCGGGGTCGCAGATACGCAGTATTTT. It specifies CASSPSGVADTQYF.

This clonotype was found many times. The chain couples TRBV7-2 to TRBJ1-1, with a possible D match to TRBD1 (6 bases). The V gene's germline CDR1 is SGHTA and CDR2 FQGNSA. Trimming removed 5 bases at V and 2 bases at J, with 12 bases between. CDR3 length: 14 amino acids. The CDR3 region has the DNA TGTGCCAGCAGCCTCGCGACAGGAAACACTGAAGCTTTCTTT. It translates to CASSLATGNTEAFF. The variable domain in full, completed from reference TRBV7-2 and TRBJ1-1, reads GAGVSQSPSNKVTEKGKDVELRCDPISGHTALYWYRQSLGQGLEFLIYFQGNSAPDKSGLPSDRFSAERTGGSVSTLTIQRTQQEDSAVYLCASSLATGNTEAFFGQGTRLTVV.